This is a list of T cell receptor beta chains from one sample in a study of blood T cells in healthy people across ages. TCRdb used MiXCR to reprocess the 5' RACE reads, holding one entry per CDR3 protein. The data contain more than 650,000 distinct CDR3 sequences, 22% of them singletons. Input material: blood. These receptor sequences come from a man between 65 and 80 years old in good health. The CDR3 runs from the conserved cysteine through the conserved F or W. D genes are given only for firm matches. The size field is filled for only some rows; it gives once, few, many or a size class.

clone size | D gene | J gene | V gene | CDR3 DNA | CDR3 protein
- | - | TRBJ2-1 | TRBV28 | TGTGCCAGCAGTTGGTTAGGTACCCGGATCGATGAGCAGTTCTTC | CASSWLGTRIDEQFF
once | TRBD1 | TRBJ2-5 | TRBV7-2 | TGTGCCAGCAGCTCCCCACCGACAGGGATGTACTTC | CASSSPPTGMYF
- | TRBD1 | TRBJ1-4 | TRBV7-9 | TGTGCCAGCAGCCCCACTAGGGGGCTACTAAGTGGTAATGAAAAACTGTTTTTT | CASSPTRGLLSGNEKLFF
- | - | TRBJ1-2 | TRBV10-2 | TGCGCCAGCAGCCAAGGACAGATCAACTATGGCTACACCTTC | CASSQGQINYGYTF
- | - | TRBJ2-5 | TRBV11-3 | TGTGCCAGCAGCCCCAGCGGGACAACTCAAGAGACCCAGTACTTC | CASSPSGTTQETQYF
- | TRBD2 | TRBJ2-3 | TRBV20-1 | TGCAATGCACCGGGCCTAGCGGGAGACACAGATACGCAGTATTTT | CNAPGLAGDTDTQYF
- | - | TRBJ2-7 | TRBV12-3/TRBV12-4 | TGTGCCAGCAGTTTAGGGCAGATGACCCACGAGCAGTACTTC | CASSLGQMTHEQYF
many | - | TRBJ2-3 | TRBV7-2 | TGTGCCAGCAGCCATGGGGCGGATACGCAGTATTTT | CASSHGADTQYF
few | - | TRBJ2-5 | TRBV14 | TGTGCCAGCAGCCCCGGACTAGGACAGGCCCAGTACTTC | CASSPGLGQAQYF
many | - | TRBJ1-6 | TRBV2 | TGTGCCAGCAGGCAAGGAACCTATAATTCACCCCTCCACTTT | CASRQGTYNSPLHF
- | TRBD2 | TRBJ2-1 | TRBV27 | TGTGCCAGCAGTTTGCTAGCGGGGCACAATGAGCAGTTCTTC | CASSLLAGHNEQFF
- | TRBD1 | TRBJ2-1 | TRBV11-2 | TGTGCCAGCAGCGCCTCGACCGGGACAGGGGGCTTCTTC | CASSASTGTGGFF
once | TRBD1 | TRBJ2-3 | TRBV12-3/TRBV12-4 | TGTGCCAGCAGTCCGACAGGGGGCAGGGGAGATACGCAGTATTTT | CASSPTGGRGDTQYF
few | - | TRBJ1-3 | TRBV18 | TGTGCCAGCTCACCAGAACGGTTAACGGGAAACACCATATATTTT | CASSPERLTGNTIYF
once | - | TRBJ2-7 | TRBV5-1 | TGCGCCAGCAGCTGGGGGGAGTCGCTGGTCTACGAGCAGCACTTC | CASSWGESLVYEQHF
- | - | TRBJ1-3 | TRBV29-1 | TGCAGCGTTGTGGGTGGAGGAAACACCATATATTTT | CSVVGGGNTIYF
many | - | TRBJ2-3 | TRBV20-1 | TGCAGTGCTAGCACTGGCGGGGGCACAGTGAATACGCAGTATTTT | CSASTGGGTVNTQYF
- | - | TRBJ1-4 | TRBV11-2 | TGTGCCAGCAGCTTAGATGTGAGCGGGTTTAATGAAAAACTGTTTTTT | CASSLDVSGFNEKLFF
many | TRBD1 | TRBJ2-1 | TRBV6-5 | TGTGCCAGCAGCCCGTTTGTGACAGGGGGCAATGAGCAGTTCTTC | CASSPFVTGGNEQFF
- | - | TRBJ2-1 | TRBV2 | TGTGCCAGCAGTGAACCGAGCTCCTACAATGAGCAGTTCTTC | CASSEPSSYNEQFF
- | - | TRBJ2-3 | TRBV12-3/TRBV12-4 | TGTGCCAGCAGTACCAGAGGGAGTTACGATACGCAGTATTTT | CASSTRGSYDTQYF
- | TRBD2 | TRBJ2-1 | TRBV6-6 | TGTGCCAGCAGAGGACTAGCGGGACTTAACGAGCAGTTCTTC | CASRGLAGLNEQFF
- | - | TRBJ1-1 | TRBV29-1 | TGCAGCGTAGTACAGGGACCAGCTTTCTTT | CSVVQGPAFF
- | TRBD2 | TRBJ2-3 | TRBV5-5 | TGTGCCAGCAGTTATTTAGCGGGGGCCCCGGGTACGCAGTATTTT | CASSYLAGAPGTQYF
- | TRBD1 | TRBJ2-1 | TRBV29-1 | TGCAGCGTTGAAACTCGACAGGGTCCCAATGAGCAGTTCTTC | CSVETRQGPNEQFF
- | TRBD2 | TRBJ2-7 | TRBV20-1 | TGCAGTGCTAGCTGGGCTAGCGGGAGAAGTGTCCACGAGCAGTACTTC | CSASWASGRSVHEQYF
few | - | TRBJ1-1 | TRBV5-1 | TGCGCCAGCAGCTTGGCCGCACAGAAGGCTGAAGCTTTCTTT | CASSLAAQKAEAFF
many | - | TRBJ1-2 | TRBV5-1 | TGCGCCAGCAGCCAACGAGGGGACGCGGGCGGCTACACCTTC | CASSQRGDAGGYTF
few | - | TRBJ1-1 | TRBV5-1 | TGCGCCAGCAGCTTAAACCAGGTGGCTTTCTTT | CASSLNQVAFF
- | TRBD1 | TRBJ1-2 | TRBV12-3/TRBV12-4 | TGTGCCAGCATCCGGGACAGGGGGAGTTATGGCTACACCTTC | CASIRDRGSYGYTF
- | - | TRBJ2-3 | TRBV7-3 | TGTGCCAGCAGCTTAGACCCCGCTGGGGATACGCAGTATTTT | CASSLDPAGDTQYF
- | - | TRBJ2-1 | TRBV3-1 | TGTGCCAGCAGCCAAGGCTCCTTGCCGAGTGAGCAGTTCTTC | CASSQGSLPSEQFF
- | TRBD1 | TRBJ2-7 | TRBV10-3 | TGTGCCATCAGTGAGGGGACAGCCTCCTACGAGCAGTACTTC | CAISEGTASYEQYF
- | - | TRBJ1-1 | TRBV29-1 | TGCAGCGTTGAACCGAACACTGAAGCTTTCTTT | CSVEPNTEAFF
- | - | TRBJ2-1 | TRBV20-1 | TGCAGTGCCTTGCACTCTAGCGCGTCCTACAATGAGCAGTTCTTC | CSALHSSASYNEQFF
few | - | TRBJ1-5 | TRBV20-1 | TGCAGTGCTAGGGGGCAGTATGATCAGCCCCAGCATTTT | CSARGQYDQPQHF
once | - | TRBJ1-1 | TRBV6-6 | TGTGCCAGCAGTTACTCGAGAGGGGGGATGAACACTGAAGCTTTCTTT | CASSYSRGGMNTEAFF
- | - | TRBJ2-5 | TRBV29-1 | TGCAGCGTTGAACCGGGACTCCGAGGAGAGACCCAGTACTTC | CSVEPGLRGETQYF
few | - | TRBJ2-5 | TRBV25-1 | TGTGCCAGCAGTGATCCCAGGCCGGGTCAAGAGACCCAGTACTTC | CASSDPRPGQETQYF
many | - | TRBJ1-4 | TRBV29-1 | TGCGGGGCCCCAGACGTTAATGAAAAACTGTTTTTT | CGAPDVNEKLFF